A single sample is the source of the 31 T cell receptor beta chains below, sequenced in a study of T cell responses to AZD1222 COVID-19 vaccine. Assay: immunoSEQ multiplex PCR; the TCRdb copy retains only in-frame clones and omits some. The sample shows about 140,000 clones, 90% of them seen only once. The sequences come from peripheral blood, collected on day 0 of AZD1222 vaccination. These receptors came from an adult in good health.

The chain carries TRBV15 and TRBJ2-5; no clear D gene. The CDR3 has 11 residues. The germline V gene has CDR1 LNHNV and CDR2 YYDKDF (reference sequence). The V gene lost 5 bases and the J gene lost 3 bases, with 4 bases spanning the gap. For the CDR3, the DNA is TGTGCCACCAGCCTTAAAGAGACCCAGTACTTC. Encoded protein: CATSLKETQYF.

This sequence joins TRBV9 and TRBJ1-2, with D perhaps matching TRBD1 (5 bases). V was shortened by 2 bases and J by 5 bases, with 19 bases between the two germline ends. The CDR3 runs to 16 residues. The germline V gene has CDR1 SGDLS and CDR2 YYNGEE. CDR3 DNA: TGTGCCAGCAGCGTCCGGGACCTGGGGGATGTTTATGGCTACACCTTC. This encodes CASSVRDLGDVYGYTF.

The table lists this clone with a few counts. CDR3 nucleotide sequence: TGTGCCAGCAGCTTTCAGGGAGGGGGCATGAACACTGAAGCTTTCTTT. The encoded protein is CASSFQGGGMNTEAFF. The chain joins TRBV11-2 to TRBJ1-1, with 7 bases aligning to TRBD1. Trimming cost V 3 bases and J 0 bases; bases outside gene matches: 7. Germline values: CDR1 SGHAT, CDR2 FQNNGV. This CDR3 is 16 amino acids long.

CDR3 in amino acids: CASSLGLAIYNEQFF. CDR3 coding DNA: TGTGCCAGCAGCTTGGGTTTGGCTATCTACAATGAGCAGTTCTTC. V and J are TRBV5-6 and TRBJ2-1; D remains unclear. The CDR3 has 15 amino acids. CDR1 SGHDT and CDR2 YYEEEE come from the germline V gene. The V end lost 0 bases, the J end lost 3 bases, and 10 bases lay between the germline ends.

The count of this clone is one. The V gene is TRBV5-1, the J gene TRBJ2-1, with 12 bases matching TRBD2. The CDR3 length is 15 residues. Trimming cost V 4 bases and J 8 bases; bases outside gene matches: 7. Germline loops: CDR1 SGHRS, CDR2 YFSETQ. In DNA form, the CDR3 reads TGCGCCAGCAGCCCGGGACTAGCGGGCGCGGATGAGCAGTTCTTC. This sequence encodes CASSPGLAGADEQFF.

This chain joins TRBV7-2 and TRBJ2-1; D is unresolved. Germline loops: CDR1 SGHTA, CDR2 FQGNSA. V lost 7 bases and J lost 5, with 12 bases in between. This CDR3 spans 13 amino acids. The CDR3 DNA follows: TGTGCCAGCACCATAAACCGGGACAATGAGCAGTTCTTC. Its protein is CASTINRDNEQFF.

This clone appeared many times. The CDR3 DNA is TGTGCCAGCAGGTCCGTAGGGGGCGCGGGTGAGACCCAGTACTTC. It codes for CASRSVGGAGETQYF. The rearrangement joins TRBV7-2 to TRBJ2-5, with 7 bases aligning to TRBD1. This CDR3 is 15 amino acids long. V gave up 6 bases and J gave up 5 bases; unmatched junction bases: 12. Germline values: CDR1 SGHTA, CDR2 FQGNSA.

This chain links TRBV6-5 with TRBJ1-2, with 10 bases fitting TRBD1. CDR1 is MNHEY, CDR2 SVGAGI, per germline. After removal of 5 bases from V and 8 bases from J, the junction contained 8 bases not matched to a gene. This CDR3 has 14 residues. CDR3 DNA: TGTGCCAGCAGTCGAGGACAGGGGGTGGAGGGCTACACCTTC. Protein: CASSRGQGVEGYTF.

The J gene is TRBJ1-5, the V gene TRBV2; possibly TRBD1 for D (6 bases). This CDR3 has 15 amino acids. V lost 4 bases and J lost 0, with 10 bases in between. Germline V CDR1 and CDR2: SNHLY, FYNNEI. DNA of the CDR3: TGTGCCAGCAGTGCTACAGGGAATAGCAATCAGCCCCAGCATTTT. The encoded protein is CASSATGNSNQPQHF.

This chain connects TRBV5-6 to TRBJ1-4; D is unresolved. Between the trimmed V and J ends, which lost 2 bases and 2 bases, there was a span of 16 bases. The germline gives CDR1 SGHDT, CDR2 YYEEEE. This CDR3 has 17 residues. CDR3 sequence (DNA): TGTGCCAGCAGCTTTACCTTAAAGGGTTTTACTAATGAAAAACTGTTTTTT. This gives the protein CASSFTLKGFTNEKLFF.

The chain links TRBV5-1 to TRBJ1-1; D not certain. With 0 bases removed from V and 8 bases from J, the gap between germline ends came to 5 bases. Germline CDR1 reads SGHRS; CDR2 reads YFSETQ. The CDR3 loop spans 11 amino acids. The CDR3 loop reads CASSLGLEAFF. In DNA, the CDR3 is TGCGCCAGCAGCTTGGGGCTGGAAGCTTTCTTT.

V gene TRBV5-1 combines with J gene TRBJ2-3, with D possibly TRBD2 on 6 matching bases. CDR1 is SGHRS and CDR2 is YFSETQ in the germline V gene. The V gene lost 3 bases and the J gene lost 8 bases, with 16 bases spanning the gap. This CDR3 contains 14 residues. The CDR3 sequence is CASSSSALEATQYF. CDR3 in DNA: TGCGCCAGCAGCTCTAGCGCCCTTGAGGCTACGCAGTATTTT.

The chain has TRBV7-8 and TRBJ1-4; D call uncertain. In germline, CDR1 is SGHVS, CDR2 FQNEAQ. V was clipped by 1 base and J by 0 bases, with 6 bases between them. This CDR3 spans 15 amino acids. CDR3 in DNA: TGTGCCAGCAGCTTAGTCGAAGCAACTAATGAAAAACTGTTTTTT. Its protein product is CASSLVEATNEKLFF.

This chain connects TRBV11-3 to TRBJ2-2, with TRBD2 matching 7 bases. Trimming took 2 bases from V and 6 from J; bases not matched to a gene: 12. The CDR3 length is 17 residues. Germline V gives CDR1 SGHNT, CDR2 YENEEA. The CDR3, as DNA: TGTGCCAGCAGCTTACGGAGGTTCGGGGGGTCGGCCGGGGAGCTGTTTTTT. Its protein product is CASSLRRFGGSAGELFF.

The chain carries TRBV6-2 or TRBV6-3 and TRBJ2-1, with D uncertain. The length of the CDR3 is 16 residues. The germline gives CDR1 MNHEY, CDR2 SVGEGT. V was trimmed by 5 bases and J by 5 bases, leaving 19 bases between them. CDR3 in DNA: TGTGCCAGCAGTCCAACCCAGCCCTTCAACCACAATGAGCAGTTCTTC. It translates to CASSPTQPFNHNEQFF.

This clone was counted once. This sequence joins TRBV6-6 and TRBJ2-7, with D maybe TRBD2 (5 bases). V was trimmed by 7 bases and J by 0 bases, leaving 19 bases between them. The CDR3 has 16 residues. CDR1 and CDR2 from the germline V gene are MNHNY and SVGAGI (reference sequence). CDR3 bases: TGTGCCAGCAATCGCTACCGGACGGGGAGCTCCTACGAGCAGTACTTC. It translates to CASNRYRTGSSYEQYF.

The CDR3 loop reads CASSLEGHSNQPQHF. DNA for the CDR3: TGTGCCAGCAGCTTAGAGGGGCATAGCAATCAGCCCCAGCATTTT. The V and J genes are TRBV7-8 and TRBJ1-5; a weak D match, TRBD1 (5 bases). This CDR3 contains 15 residues. The V gene lost 1 base and the J gene lost 0 bases, with 7 bases spanning the gap. The germline V gene encodes CDR1 SGHVS and CDR2 FQNEAQ.

The gene calls are TRBV29-1 and TRBJ1-4; possibly TRBD1 for D (5 bases). V dropped 3 bases and J dropped 3 bases, with 11 bases sitting between them. Germline values: CDR1 SQVTM, CDR2 ANQGSEA. The CDR3 has 14 amino acids. CDR3 nucleotide sequence: TGCAGCGTTGAGAGGGGCAGGTCTAATGAAAAACTGTTTTTT. Protein product: CSVERGRSNEKLFF.

V is TRBV29-1 and J is TRBJ2-1; no clear D gene. The germline V gene encodes CDR1 SQVTM and CDR2 ANQGSEA. The CDR3 is 12 amino acids. Trimming removed 6 bases from V and 4 bases from J, with 10 bases in between. The chain's CDR3 is CSVLVQYNEQFF. For the CDR3, the DNA is TGCAGCGTCCTGGTCCAGTACAATGAGCAGTTCTTC.

The V and J genes are TRBV18 and TRBJ1-2, with 7 bases lining up with TRBD1. Germline V CDR1 and CDR2: KGHSH, LQKENI. The CDR3 is made up of 15 amino acids. J lost 3 bases, V lost 8 bases, and 12 bases had no gene match. CDR3 sequence (DNA): TGTGCCAGCCGACAGAAACAAGACAGGGACTATGGCTACACCTTC. Translated, it gives CASRQKQDRDYGYTF.

The chain links TRBV24-1 to TRBJ2-1, with D possibly TRBD2 on 5 matching bases. From germline, CDR1 is KGHDR and CDR2 SFDVKD. V was pared by 3 bases and J by 4 bases, with 12 bases between. The CDR3 loop spans 15 amino acids. CDR3 in DNA: TGTGCCACCAGTGATAGAGGGCTAGAGTACAATGAGCAGTTCTTC. Amino acid sequence: CATSDRGLEYNEQFF.

The gene calls are TRBV25-1 and TRBJ1-2, with 8 bases fitting TRBD1. There are 14 residues in the CDR3. V lost 2 bases, J lost 8 bases, and 7 bases stayed unmatched. Germline V gene lookup returns CDR1 MGHDK and CDR2 SYGVNS. The CDR3 sequence: CASSEPTGVGGYTF. The CDR3 DNA follows: TGTGCCAGCAGTGAACCGACAGGGGTAGGAGGCTACACCTTC.

This clone was counted a single time. The CDR3 sequence: CASSPSGNPLTGELFF. The CDR3 nucleotides read TGTGCCAGCAGTCCGAGCGGAAACCCCCTTACCGGGGAGCTGTTTTTT. The V call is TRBV6-2 or TRBV6-3, the J call TRBJ2-2; possible D gene TRBD2, 5 bases. V gave up 5 bases and J gave up 5 bases, with 18 bases separating them. Germline CDR1 is MNHEY and CDR2 is SVGEGT. The CDR3 has 16 amino acids.

V and J are TRBV2 and TRBJ2-7; D is unclear. The CDR3 has 11 residues. Germline CDR1 reads SNHLY; CDR2 reads FYNNEI. V lost 4 bases to trimming and J lost 6 bases, with 7 bases between them. CDR3 DNA sequence: TGTGCCAGCAGTGGTCTAGTCGAGCAGTACTTC. This codes for CASSGLVEQYF.

The chain uses TRBV30 and TRBJ2-5, with D possibly being TRBD2 (6 bases). V was clipped by 0 bases and J by 2 bases, with 40 bases between them. Per germline, CDR1 GTSNPN and CDR2 SVGIG (reference sequence). The CDR3 has 24 amino acids. The CDR3 is CAWSVWGRTWETRVQLIEQETQYF. Written as DNA, the CDR3 is TGTGCCTGGAGTGTATGGGGACGCACGTGGGAGACTAGGGTCCAACTAATTGAGCAAGAGACCCAGTACTTC.

This rearrangement joins TRBV5-6 to TRBJ2-3; possible D gene TRBD2, 5 bases. CDR1 and CDR2 from the germline V gene are SGHDT and YYEEEE. CDR3 length: 12 residues. With 6 bases removed from V and 6 bases from J, the gap between germline ends came to 11 bases. This CDR3 reads CASTSQRDTQYF. In DNA form, the CDR3 reads TGTGCCAGCACCTCCCAGCGGGATACGCAGTATTTT.

The rearrangement joins TRBV29-1 to TRBJ1-1; a weak D match, TRBD1 (5 bases). V gave up 4 bases and J gave up 6 bases, with 18 bases separating them. This CDR3 contains 14 residues. CDR1 and CDR2 from the germline V gene are SQVTM and ANQGSEA. CDR3 nucleotides: TGCAGCGTTGTGCCGTTGTGGGGGATCCCTGAAGCTTTCTTT. Translation gives CSVVPLWGIPEAFF.

This clone was seen more than once but under ten times. V and J are TRBV19 and TRBJ2-1, with D maybe TRBD1 (5 bases). There are 13 residues in the CDR3. Germline V lookup: CDR1 LNHDA, CDR2 SQIVND (reference sequence). The V and J ends lost 5 bases and 0 bases respectively, with 5 bases between them. The CDR3 DNA reads as TGTGCCAGTAGTCAGGGCTCCTACAATGAGCAGTTCTTC. This encodes CASSQGSYNEQFF.

This clone was observed a few times. Different DNA sequences within this sample yield the same CDR3. The chain links TRBV5-1 to TRBJ1-2; TRBD1 matches 11 bases. Germline V gives CDR1 SGHRS, CDR2 YFSETQ. The CDR3 loop spans 14 amino acids. Losses at the gene ends were 0 bases for V and 7 bases for J; bases not matched to a gene: 2. Written as DNA, the CDR3 is TGCGCCAGCAGCTTGGCCGGGACAGGGGGTGGCTACACCTTC. As protein: CASSLAGTGGGYTF.

This chain connects TRBV20-1 to TRBJ2-1; D is ambiguous. This CDR3 has 11 amino acids. Germline V gene sequence: CDR1 DFQATT, CDR2 SNEGSKA (reference sequence). V lost 2 bases, J lost 8 bases, and 7 bases lay in between. CDR3 DNA: TGCAGTGCTAGAACTGTATATGAGCAGTTCTTC. It encodes CSARTVYEQFF.

A single count supports this clone. The chain couples TRBV5-4 to TRBJ2-5, with 8 bases aligning to TRBD2. Germline CDR1 SGHNT, CDR2 YYREEE (reference sequence). With 4 bases clipped from V and 5 bases from J, the junction kept 13 bases outside the gene matches. This CDR3 is built from 16 residues. As DNA, the CDR3 is TGTGCCAGCAGCCCTGGCGGCCAGCGGGAGATTGAGACCCAGTACTTC. It codes for CASSPGGQREIETQYF.